These 11 T cell receptor beta chains were all obtained from the same sample, sequenced in a study of blood T cell repertoires in COVID-19 (dated by TCRdb to 2020 to 2021). The receptor library was made with the immunoSEQ multiplex PCR assay. This immuneACCESS table, as held by TCRdb, lists in-frame sequences with V and J called but not all clones. Of the missing ones, under half trace to an unresolved V gene in checked studies; the others have no known cause. The sample table records about 130,000 clones; more than 75% of these occur just once. Of the sample, 9.5% to 12% falls within the top ten clones. The source material was peripheral blood. The origin of the receptors is a man aged 60 to 69 who had recovered from COVID-19.

The chain joins TRBV7-3 to TRBJ2-1, with TRBD1 matching 9 bases. Germline V gene lookup returns CDR1 SGHTA and CDR2 FQGTGA. This CDR3 region has 16 residues. Trimming cost V 4 bases and J 6 bases; bases outside gene matches: 10. CDR3 in amino acids: CASSSGWDRASNEQFF. In nucleotides, the CDR3 is TGTGCCAGCAGCTCCGGGTGGGACAGGGCTAGCAATGAGCAGTTCTTC.

The chain recombines TRBV7-8 with TRBJ1-5; D is possibly TRBD1 (5 bases). Germline CDR1 reads SGHVS; CDR2 reads FQNEAQ. The CDR3 length is 14 residues. Trimming cost V 5 bases and J 4 bases, with 12 bases left between them. Here the CDR3 reads CASSRDSLNQPQHF. Written as DNA, the CDR3 is TGTGCCAGCAGCCGAGACAGCCTAAATCAGCCCCAGCATTTT.

This chain joins TRBV11-2 and TRBJ2-5; no clear D gene. This CDR3 has 11 amino acids. The germline CDR1 and CDR2 sequences are SGHAT and FQNNGV. The ends were cut back, 5 bases at V and 5 bases at J, with 6 bases in the middle. CDR3 sequence reads: CASSQRETQYF. CDR3 coding DNA: TGTGCCAGCAGCCAACGGGAGACCCAGTACTTC.

The chain couples TRBV12-5 to TRBJ2-3; 7 nucleotides agree with TRBD2. The CDR3 has 17 amino acids. The ends lost 0 bases at V and 1 base at J; junction bases unmatched: 7. From germline, CDR1 is LGHNT and CDR2 FRNRAP. The CDR3 nucleotides are TGTGCTAGTGGTTTGGTACGCGGGGGAGGTGGCACAGATACGCAGTATTTT. Translated: CASGLVRGGGGTDTQYF.

The chain combines TRBV19 with TRBJ1-1, with 8 nucleotides matching TRBD1. Germline-derived CDR1 and CDR2 are LNHDA and SQIVND (reference sequence). The CDR3 is 13 residues long. J gave up 1 base and V 8 bases, and 3 bases lay outside the gene matches. The CDR3 loop reads CASVGQGNTEAFF. Written as DNA, the CDR3 is TGTGCCAGTGTAGGACAGGGGAACACTGAAGCTTTCTTT.

This rearrangement joins TRBV10-3 to TRBJ1-1; possible D gene TRBD1, 5 bases. V gave up 8 bases and J gave up 5 bases, with 15 bases separating them. Looked up from germline, CDR1 is ENHRY and CDR2 is SYGVKD. The CDR3 is 13 residues long. CDR3 residues: CAIGEWGGTEAFF. CDR3 in DNA: TGTGCCATCGGGGAGTGGGGGGGGACTGAAGCTTTCTTT.

The rearrangement joins TRBV4-2 to TRBJ2-1, with D maybe TRBD1 (8 bases). From germline, CDR1 is LGHNA and CDR2 YNFKEQ. This CDR3 is 17 amino acids long. Trimming took off 0 bases at V and 6 bases at J, with 18 bases between the two ends. The CDR3 here is CASSQDPDRGLRNEQFF. CDR3 coding DNA: TGTGCCAGCAGCCAAGATCCCGACAGGGGACTACGCAATGAGCAGTTCTTC.

This clone appeared a single time. V and J are TRBV19 and TRBJ1-5; weak D call: TRBD1 (5 bases). The CDR3 loop spans 17 amino acids. Germline CDR1 and CDR2: LNHDA and SQIVND (reference sequence). Trimming cost V 5 bases and J 0 bases, with 17 bases left between them. Written as DNA, the CDR3 is TGTGCCAGTAGTTCTCCGGAGACAGTTCTTAGCAATCAGCCCCAGCATTTT. It specifies CASSSPETVLSNQPQHF.

The V and J genes are TRBV19 and TRBJ2-5; D is undetermined. Germline lookup yields CDR1 LNHDA and CDR2 SQIVND (reference sequence). The CDR3 sequence is 13 residues long. Trimming removed 5 bases at V and 1 base at J, with 8 bases between. CDR3 nucleotide sequence: TGTGCCAGTAGTCCAGGCCTCCAAGAGACCCAGTACTTC. This encodes CASSPGLQETQYF.

This clone was detected a few times. This chain joins TRBV12-3 or TRBV12-4 and TRBJ2-2; TRBD1 might be the D (6 bases). This CDR3 region has 13 residues. V gave up 5 bases and J gave up 6 bases, with 10 bases separating them. The CDR3 coding sequence is TGTGCCAGCAGTCCGTACAGGGCCGGGGAGCTGTTTTTT. Protein sequence: CASSPYRAGELFF.

This chain joins TRBV3-1 (or the pseudogene TRBV3-2) and TRBJ2-1; D not certain. CDR1 and CDR2 from the germline V gene are LGHDT and YNNKEL (reference sequence). Trimming removed 0 bases at V and 6 bases at J, with 12 bases between. This CDR3 comprises 15 residues. In nucleotides, the CDR3 is TGTGCCAGCAGCCAAGATGCTCGATATAGCAATGAGCAGTTCTTC. This encodes CASSQDARYSNEQFF.